Below are 5 T cell receptor beta chains sequenced from a single sample in a study of blood T cells in healthy people across ages. Through a sample-barcoded 5' primer and a J-beta primer mix, a second PCR was run for roughly 6 to 12 cycles. Each CDR3 protein is one row after TCRdb ran MiXCR on the 5' RACE reads. The repertoire holds approximately 1.5 million distinct CDR3 sequences, with 42% as singletons. Specimen: blood. These receptors were collected from a woman aged 18-29 years in good health.

In its sample, this clonotype was seen a few times. This chain uses TRBV28 with TRBJ1-6; D gene unclear. CDR3 length: 16 residues. The V and J ends lost 5 bases and 0 bases respectively, with 11 bases between them. Looked up from germline, CDR1 is MDHEN and CDR2 is SYDVKM. The CDR3 reads CASSRRSSSYNSPLHF. CDR3 in DNA: TGTGCCAGCAGTAGGCGGTCGAGCTCCTATAATTCACCCCTCCACTTT. The whole variable domain, remainder taken from reference TRBV28 and TRBJ1-6, is DVKVTQSSRYLVKRTGEKVFLECVQDMDHENMFWYRQDPGLGLRLIYFSYDVKMKEKGDIPEGYSVSREKKERFSLILESASTNQTSMYLCASSRRSSSYNSPLHFGNGTRLTVT.

This chain uses TRBV20-1 with TRBJ2-1; D gene unclear. The CDR3 runs 11 residues. V was shortened by 3 bases and J by 12 bases, with 12 bases between the two germline ends. The germline CDR1 and CDR2 sequences are DFQATT and SNEGSKA (reference sequence). The CDR3 loop is CSASAGPMQFF. The CDR3 DNA is TGCAGTGCTAGTGCAGGACCAATGCAGTTCTTC.

A few counts support this clonotype. The chain couples TRBV9 to TRBJ2-3; D is undetermined. V was clipped by 1 base and J by 0 bases, with 9 bases between them. Germline CDR1 and CDR2: SGDLS and YYNGEE. The CDR3 runs 15 residues. CDR3 amino acids: CASSVTLTSTDTQYF. In DNA form, the CDR3 reads TGTGCCAGCAGCGTAACTCTCACTAGCACAGATACGCAGTATTTT.

The chain joins TRBV2 to TRBJ1-2; 8 nucleotides align to TRBD1. Germline-derived CDR1 and CDR2 are SNHLY and FYNNEI. V was clipped by 6 bases and J by 4 bases; unmatched bases: 10. The CDR3 covers 15 residues. The CDR3 here is CASRATTGGTYGYTF. DNA of the CDR3: TGTGCCAGCAGGGCAACCACAGGGGGAACCTATGGCTACACCTTC.

The chain carries TRBV20-1 and TRBJ2-3; the match to TRBD2 covers 8 bases. This CDR3 spans 18 amino acids. Trimming at V came to 5 bases and at J to 0 bases, leaving 16 bases not matched to a gene. The germline V gene has CDR1 DFQATT and CDR2 SNEGSKA (reference sequence). CDR3 region: CSALPVLAGFSSTDTQYF. The CDR3 DNA follows: TGCAGTGCTCTCCCGGTGTTAGCGGGGTTCTCTAGCACAGATACGCAGTATTTT.